These 29 T cell receptor beta chains share one sample of origin, sequenced in a study of blood T cells in healthy people across ages. Next came a second PCR, run for about 7 to 12 cycles, which used a sample-barcoded 5' primer along with a J-beta primer mix. TCRdb reprocessed the 5' RACE reads with MiXCR, giving one entry per CDR3 protein. Of hundreds of thousands of distinct CDR3 sequences in the sample, roughly three fifths were seen once. The sample was blood. The source is a man aged 35-49 years in good health.

This clonotype was recorded a few times. The chain is built from TRBV7-2 and TRBJ2-7, with D perhaps matching TRBD1 (6 bases). V dropped 0 bases and J dropped 2 bases, with 17 bases sitting between them. Germline V CDR1 and CDR2: SGHTA, FQGNSA. The CDR3 is 17 residues long. The CDR3 here is CASSLASGTNFAYEQYF. The CDR3 DNA follows: TGTGCCAGCAGCTTAGCATCCGGGACAAACTTTGCCTACGAGCAGTACTTC.

The chain uses TRBV6-6 and TRBJ2-3; 11 bases fit TRBD1. Trimming removed 4 bases from V and 2 bases from J; junction bases left unmatched: 5. Looked up from germline, CDR1 is MNHNY and CDR2 is SVGAGI (reference sequence). The CDR3 loop spans 16 amino acids. The chain's CDR3 is CASSFGQGASTDTQYF. The CDR3 DNA follows: TGTGCCAGCAGTTTCGGACAGGGGGCCTCCACAGATACGCAGTATTTT.

For the CDR3, the DNA is TGCGCCAGCAGCTTGGCCCAGGGGGGCCCCTACGAGCAGTACTTC. Translated: CASSLAQGGPYEQYF. The V gene is TRBV5-1, the J gene TRBJ2-7; D is possibly TRBD1 (7 bases). Trimming pared 0 bases from V and 2 bases from J, leaving 12 bases between. Germline V lookup: CDR1 SGHRS, CDR2 YFSETQ. This CDR3 spans 15 amino acids.

This chain uses TRBV20-1 with TRBJ1-3, with a weak D call TRBD1 (6 bases). V lost 3 bases and J lost 0, with 12 bases in between. This CDR3 region has 15 residues. The germline gives CDR1 DFQATT, CDR2 SNEGSKA (reference sequence). The CDR3, as DNA: TGCAGTGCTAGCCCCGACAGGCACTCTGGAAACACCATATATTTT. As protein: CSASPDRHSGNTIYF.

The chain couples TRBV28 to TRBJ2-7; tentatively, D is TRBD1 (8 bases). The closer fit of TRBJ2-5 to the DNA end suggests the J call may be wrong. Germline-derived CDR1 and CDR2 are MDHEN and SYDVKM. The CDR3 runs to 14 residues. CDR3 amino acids: CASRRTGRVETQYF. CDR3 sequence (DNA): TGTGCCAGCAGAAGGACAGGGAGGGTAGAGACCCAGTACTTC.

V and J are TRBV28 and TRBJ1-4; TRBD1 aligns across 7 bases. CDR1 and CDR2 (germline): MDHEN, SYDVKM. The J segment lost 10 bases and the V segment lost 11 bases, leaving 13 bases of the junction unmatched. The CDR3 length is 13 residues. This CDR3 reads CAARAGGVGKLFF. CDR3 nucleotides: TGTGCCGCCAGGGCAGGGGGAGTGGGAAAACTGTTTTTT. Using reference TRBV28 and TRBJ1-4 for the parts outside the CDR3, the full variable domain is DVKVTQSSRYLVKRTGEKVFLECVQDMDHENMFWYRQDPGLGLRLIYFSYDVKMKEKGDIPEGYSVSREKKERFSLILESASTNQTSMYLCAARAGGVGKLFFGSGTQLSVL.

The chain couples TRBV28 to TRBJ2-7, with 12 positions matching TRBD2. The CDR3 is 17 residues long. Germline V gene sequence: CDR1 MDHEN, CDR2 SYDVKM. J lost 3 bases, V lost 5 bases, and 11 bases had no gene match. In DNA form, the CDR3 reads TGTGCCAGCAGTCTATCCCCCGGACTAGCGGGACTCTACGAGCAGTACTTC. Translation: CASSLSPGLAGLYEQYF.

This rearrangement joins TRBV12-3 or TRBV12-4 to TRBJ2-2; no clear D gene. This CDR3 spans 17 amino acids. Trimming stripped 5 bases from V and 2 bases from J, with 18 bases between. In nucleotides, the CDR3 is TGTGCCAGCAGTCCCCAATGGGCACTCGGAAACACCGGGGAGCTGTTTTTT. Amino acids: CASSPQWALGNTGELFF.

This clonotype occurred once. V and J are TRBV5-1 and TRBJ1-4; TRBD1 is a possible D gene (5 bases). Germline lookup yields CDR1 SGHRS and CDR2 YFSETQ. The germline V and J ends were trimmed by 4 bases and 8 bases, with 18 bases remaining between them. The CDR3 spans 15 residues. The CDR3 is CASSLSGLSGEKLFF. CDR3 in DNA: TGCGCCAGCAGCCTATCGGGACTCTCCGGAGAAAAACTGTTTTTT.

This clonotype was detected only a few times. The gene calls are TRBV4-3 and TRBJ1-2; D uncertain. CDR1 is LGHNA, CDR2 YSLEER, per germline. CDR3 length: 14 residues. Trimming removed 2 bases at V and 6 bases at J, with 13 bases between. CDR3 DNA sequence: TGCGCCAGCAGCCAAACCTACGGGGATGATGGCTACACCTTC. Its protein product is CASSQTYGDDGYTF.

The chain combines TRBV12-3 or TRBV12-4 with TRBJ2-7; tentative D call: TRBD2 (5 bases). CDR3 length equals 13 residues. Deletions cut 5 bases from V and 1 base from J, with 9 bases between. The CDR3, as DNA: TGTGCCAGCAGTCACGGGATATCCTACGAGCAGTACTTC. This translates into CASSHGISYEQYF.

The V and J genes are TRBV27 and TRBJ2-1; TRBD1 might be the D (6 bases). Germline V gives CDR1 MNHEY, CDR2 SMNVEV (reference sequence). This CDR3 contains 16 residues. Trimming shortened V by 5 bases and J by 3 bases, and 17 bases separated the two germline ends. CDR3 nucleotide sequence: TGTGCCAGCAGTCCCACAAGCACAGGGTACTACAATGAGCAGTTCTTC. Its protein is CASSPTSTGYYNEQFF.

CDR3 protein: CASSQWGWDNSPLHF. The CDR3 nucleotides read TGCGCCAGCAGCCAATGGGGCTGGGACAATTCACCCCTCCACTTT. This chain uses TRBV4-1 with TRBJ1-6; D possibly corresponds to TRBD1 (5 bases). This CDR3 is built from 15 residues. The ends were cut back, 2 bases at V and 7 bases at J, with 12 bases in the middle. Germline V CDR1 and CDR2: MGHRA, YSYEKL.

This clonotype is a singleton in its sample. V usage is TRBV20-1 and J usage is TRBJ2-3; 10 bases are shared with TRBD2. Germline CDR1 and CDR2: DFQATT and SNEGSKA (reference sequence). The trim removed 4 bases at V and 6 bases at J, leaving 10 bases unmatched. The CDR3 has 15 residues. CDR3 coding DNA: TGCAGTGCTACCCCCCTAGCGGGAGTAGGGGATACGCAGTATTTT. It encodes CSATPLAGVGDTQYF.

This clonotype occurred a few times. V gene TRBV20-1 combines with J gene TRBJ2-1; possible D gene TRBD1, 6 bases. V lost 6 bases and J 7 bases, leaving 10 bases between the germline ends. The CDR3 runs to 11 residues. The V gene's germline CDR1 is DFQATT and CDR2 SNEGSKA (reference sequence). CDR3 DNA sequence: TGCAGTGCGAGGACAGTTAATGAGCAGTTCTTC. As protein: CSARTVNEQFF.

V gene TRBV5-1 combines with J gene TRBJ2-1, with D tentatively TRBD2 (5 bases). V shed 3 bases and J shed 9 bases, with 22 bases lying between them. The germline V gene has CDR1 SGHRS and CDR2 YFSETQ. CDR3 length: 16 amino acids. For the CDR3, the DNA is TGCGCCAGCAGCTGGTCTAAAGGGAGTGGTTTGAGTGAGCAGTTCTTC. Protein: CASSWSKGSGLSEQFF.

J is TRBJ1-5 and V is TRBV9, with D perhaps TRBD1 (6 bases). This CDR3 has 15 amino acids. From germline, CDR1 is SGDLS and CDR2 YYNGEE. The V gene lost 0 bases and the J gene lost 3 bases, with 10 bases spanning the gap. CDR3 sequence reads: CASSVGKGDNQPQHF. The CDR3 DNA reads TGTGCCAGCAGCGTAGGGAAGGGGGACAATCAGCCCCAGCATTTT.

The rearrangement uses TRBV19 and TRBJ2-5; D call uncertain. Germline V CDR1 and CDR2: LNHDA, SQIVND (reference sequence). V was shortened by 7 bases and J by 0 bases, with 9 bases between the two germline ends. The CDR3 is 13 amino acids. Here the CDR3 reads CASNSPDQETQYF. The CDR3 DNA reads TGTGCCAGTAACAGTCCAGACCAAGAGACCCAGTACTTC.

V is TRBV29-1 and J is TRBJ2-4; no definite D call. Trimming shortened V by 3 bases and J by 0 bases, and 3 bases separated the two germline ends. The CDR3 spans 12 residues. Germline assignment: CDR1 SQVTM and CDR2 ANQGSEA. The CDR3 spells CSVDIAKNIQYF. CDR3 DNA sequence: TGCAGCGTTGACATAGCCAAAAACATTCAGTACTTC.

This rearrangement joins TRBV29-1 to TRBJ2-5; 9 bases line up with TRBD1. The CDR3 is 17 amino acids. Germline V gene data show CDR1 as SQVTM and CDR2 as ANQGSEA. V was clipped by 3 bases and J by 0 bases; unmatched bases: 11. This chain's CDR3 is CSVEAAPGQGYQETQYF. The CDR3 DNA follows: TGCAGCGTTGAGGCCGCACCGGGACAGGGTTACCAAGAGACCCAGTACTTC.

The CDR3 region is CASSSTSGVDEQFF. The CDR3 DNA sequence: TGTGCCAGCAGCTCGACTAGCGGGGTCGATGAGCAGTTCTTC. The genes are TRBV7-9 and TRBJ2-7, with TRBD2 identical over 11 bases. The J call may be faulty, since TRBJ2-1 better matches the DNA end. The CDR3 extends over 14 amino acids. CDR1 is SEHNR and CDR2 is FQNEAQ in the germline V gene (reference sequence).

V usage is TRBV12-3 or TRBV12-4 and J usage is TRBJ1-2; TRBD1 is a possible D gene (6 bases). Trimming pared 10 bases from V and 1 base from J, leaving 13 bases between. The CDR3 covers 13 residues. In nucleotides, the CDR3 is TGTGCCACCCCGGGGGCCTTTAACTATGGCTACACCTTC. Protein sequence: CATPGAFNYGYTF.

The chain couples TRBV7-2 to TRBJ2-1; the D is unclear. V lost 4 bases and J lost 12, with 13 bases in between. Germline V gives CDR1 SGHTA, CDR2 FQGNSA. CDR3 size: 12 residues. In DNA, the CDR3 is TGTGCCAGCAGCTCTTGGACCCGCAGGCAGTTCTTC. As protein: CASSSWTRRQFF. The whole variable domain, filled in from reference TRBV7-2 and TRBJ2-1, reads GAGVSQSPSNKVTEKGKDVELRCDPISGHTALYWYRQSLGQGLEFLIYFQGNSAPDKSGLPSDRFSAERTGGSVSTLTIQRTQQEDSAVYLCASSSWTRRQFFGPGTRLTVL.

The rearrangement links TRBV4-3 to TRBJ1-2, with a possible D match to TRBD1 (5 bases). V gave up 1 base and J gave up 0 bases, with 9 bases separating them. The CDR3 is 15 residues long. Germline V gene lookup returns CDR1 LGHNA and CDR2 YSLEER. The CDR3 reads CASSQGGGSNYGYTF. In DNA, the CDR3 is TGCGCCAGCAGCCAAGGGGGCGGTTCTAACTATGGCTACACCTTC.

This clonotype came up many times. The V gene is TRBV5-1, the J gene TRBJ1-1, with a possible D match to TRBD1 (6 bases). Looked up from germline, CDR1 is SGHRS and CDR2 is YFSETQ. CDR3 length: 14 amino acids. Trimming pared 4 bases from V and 0 bases from J, leaving 10 bases between. As DNA, the CDR3 is TGCGCCAGCAGCGGTGGGGGCTTGAACACTGAAGCTTTCTTT. Amino acid sequence: CASSGGGLNTEAFF.

The rearrangement joins TRBV13 to TRBJ1-2; the match to TRBD1 covers 7 bases. Germline V gene lookup returns CDR1 PRHDT and CDR2 FYEKMQ (reference sequence). Germline trimming cut 0 bases from V and 3 bases from J; bases unmatched to any gene: 4. The CDR3 is 15 amino acids. Here the CDR3 reads CASSLGGGTDYGYTF. The CDR3 nucleotides are TGTGCCAGCAGCTTAGGAGGTGGGACAGACTATGGCTACACCTTC.

This clonotype showed up just a few times. This chain uses TRBV27 with TRBJ2-5; TRBD2 might be the D (6 bases). CDR3 length: 14 residues. The germline V gene encodes CDR1 MNHEY and CDR2 SMNVEV (reference sequence). Trimming left V 5 bases short and J 5 bases short, with 15 bases between. DNA for the CDR3: TGTGCCAGCAGTCCACCGGGAGAGGAGGAGACCCAGTACTTC. Protein: CASSPPGEEETQYF.

This CDR3 is CASSPNVHNEQFF. The CDR3 coding sequence is TGCGCCAGCAGCCCGAACGTACACAATGAGCAGTTCTTC. V gene TRBV5-1 combines with J gene TRBJ2-1; D uncertain. Germline loops: CDR1 SGHRS, CDR2 YFSETQ. V shed 4 bases and J shed 5 bases, with 10 bases lying between them. The CDR3 is 13 residues long.

This clonotype was counted a few times. The chain employs TRBV27 and TRBJ1-2, with D possibly TRBD1 on 5 matching bases. Germline loops: CDR1 MNHEY, CDR2 SMNVEV (reference sequence). The CDR3 has 16 amino acids. Trimming took 4 bases from V and 3 from J, leaving 18 bases between them. CDR3 DNA: TGTGCCAGCAGTTACGACAGTAGAAGACGTTACTATGGCTACACCTTC. This encodes CASSYDSRRRYYGYTF.